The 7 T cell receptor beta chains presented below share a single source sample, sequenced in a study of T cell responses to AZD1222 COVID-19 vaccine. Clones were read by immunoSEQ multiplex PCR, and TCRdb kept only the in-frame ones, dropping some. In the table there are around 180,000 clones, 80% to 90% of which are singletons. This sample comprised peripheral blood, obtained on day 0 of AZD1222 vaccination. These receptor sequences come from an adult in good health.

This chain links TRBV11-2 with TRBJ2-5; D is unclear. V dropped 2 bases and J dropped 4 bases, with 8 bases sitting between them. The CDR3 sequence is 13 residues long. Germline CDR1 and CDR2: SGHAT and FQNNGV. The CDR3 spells CASSLLGRETQYF. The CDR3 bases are TGTGCCAGCAGCTTACTCGGGCGAGAGACCCAGTACTTC.

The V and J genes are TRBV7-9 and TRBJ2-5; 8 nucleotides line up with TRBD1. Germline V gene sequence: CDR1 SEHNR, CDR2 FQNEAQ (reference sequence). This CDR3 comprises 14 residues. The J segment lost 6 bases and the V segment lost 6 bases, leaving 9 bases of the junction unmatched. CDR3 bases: TGTGCCAGCAGACGGGGACAGGCCGTTCAGACCCAGTACTTC. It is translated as CASRRGQAVQTQYF.

CDR3 protein: CAWSVGQGAFF. CDR3 coding DNA: TGTGCCTGGAGTGTAGGGCAGGGAGCTTTCTTT. This rearrangement joins TRBV30 to TRBJ1-1, with D possibly being TRBD1 (5 bases). V was pared by 0 bases and J by 10 bases, with 9 bases between. The CDR3 length is 11 residues. The germline V gene has CDR1 GTSNPN and CDR2 SVGIG (reference sequence).

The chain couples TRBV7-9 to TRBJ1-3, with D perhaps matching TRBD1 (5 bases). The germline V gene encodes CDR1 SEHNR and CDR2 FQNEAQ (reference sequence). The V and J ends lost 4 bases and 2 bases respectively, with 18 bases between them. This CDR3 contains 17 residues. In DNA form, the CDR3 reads TGTGCCAGCAGCTCGACCCAGGGAAGGAATCCTGGAAACACCATATATTTT. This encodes CASSSTQGRNPGNTIYF.

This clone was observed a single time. CDR3 loop: CASSVGLLAGYNEQFF. CDR3 nucleotides: TGTGCCAGCAGCGTAGGGCTGCTAGCGGGATACAATGAGCAGTTCTTC. The rearrangement joins TRBV9 to TRBJ2-1, with 9 bases lining up with TRBD2. This CDR3 has 16 residues. CDR1 SGDLS and CDR2 YYNGEE come from the germline V gene. V shed 0 bases and J 4 bases; nucleotides not matched to a gene: 5.

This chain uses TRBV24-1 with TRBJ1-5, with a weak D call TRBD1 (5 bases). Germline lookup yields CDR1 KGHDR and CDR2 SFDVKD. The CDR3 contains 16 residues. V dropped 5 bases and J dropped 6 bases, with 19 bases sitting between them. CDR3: CATSAGRQGRTQPQHF. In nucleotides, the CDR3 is TGTGCCACCAGTGCAGGGCGGCAGGGAAGGACTCAGCCCCAGCATTTT.

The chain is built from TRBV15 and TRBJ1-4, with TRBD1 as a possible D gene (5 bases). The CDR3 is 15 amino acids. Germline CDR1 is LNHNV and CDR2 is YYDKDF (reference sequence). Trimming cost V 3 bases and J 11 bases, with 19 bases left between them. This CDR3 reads CATSRGRMNQVKLFF. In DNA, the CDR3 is TGTGCCACCAGCAGGGGACGCATGAATCAAGTTAAACTGTTTTTT.